This TCR beta chain was identified in a study of blood T cell repertoires in COVID-19. The CDR3 totals 14 residues. CDR1 MDHEN and CDR2 SYDVKM come from the germline V gene. The V end lost 5 bases, the J end lost 0 bases, and 10 bases lay between the germline ends. This table comes from immunoSEQ multiplex PCR, and its TCRdb copy is limited to in-frame clones, with some not included. The table records 200,000 to 250,000 clones, about 85% of them present only once. The V call is TRBV28, the J call TRBJ1-2; D remains ambiguous. The TCR comes from an elderly woman with active or convalescent COVID-19. The sequencing input was peripheral blood. The CDR3 spells CASSPVLANYGYTF. The CDR3 nucleotides are TGTGCCAGCAGTCCAGTACTAGCTAACTATGGCTACACCTTC.